The 8 T cell receptor beta chains below were found in one sample sequenced in a study of blood T cell repertoires in COVID-19. Generated by immunoSEQ multiplex PCR, the TCRdb table keeps only in-frame clones and is missing some. The sample comprises about 480,000 clones, approximately 90% of which are singletons, and 8.3% rests with the top ten. What was sequenced was PBMCs or T cells enriched from blood (not recorded which). The source is a woman aged 60-75 years who had recovered from COVID-19.

The V and J genes are TRBV2 and TRBJ2-1, with TRBD1 identical over 7 bases. The CDR3 has 15 residues. V lost 6 bases, J lost 0 bases, and 5 bases stayed unmatched. In germline, CDR1 is SNHLY, CDR2 FYNNEI. The CDR3 region is CASRDDRASYNEQFF. The DNA for the CDR3 is TGTGCCAGCAGGGACGACAGGGCCTCCTACAATGAGCAGTTCTTC.

The rearrangement uses TRBV12-5 and TRBJ1-6, with a possible D match to TRBD1 (5 bases). This CDR3 region has 14 residues. V was clipped by 2 bases and J by 7 bases, with 9 bases between them. Germline CDR1 LGHNT, CDR2 FRNRAP. CDR3 in amino acids: CASGLSGRNSPLHF. The CDR3 nucleotides read TGTGCTAGTGGTTTGTCAGGGAGGAATTCACCCCTCCACTTT.

The DNA of the CDR3 is TGTGCCAGATCACTTCCGGGACACATCACAGATACGCAGTATTTT. Translated, it gives CARSLPGHITDTQYF. The chain employs TRBV2 and TRBJ2-3; perhaps TRBD1 as D (6 bases). Germline V gene sequence: CDR1 SNHLY, CDR2 FYNNEI. The V end was cut by 9 bases, the J end by 2 bases, with 18 bases between. The length of the CDR3 is 15 residues.

The chain links TRBV3-1 (or the pseudogene TRBV3-2) to TRBJ2-2, with TRBD2 as a possible D gene (5 bases). CDR3 length: 14 amino acids. Germline V gene data show CDR1 as LGHDT and CDR2 as YNNKEL (reference sequence). With 3 bases removed from V and 4 bases from J, the gap between germline ends came to 9 bases. The CDR3 protein is CASSHFGVTGELFF. Here the CDR3 DNA reads TGTGCCAGCAGCCATTTCGGGGTCACCGGGGAGCTGTTTTTT.

As DNA, the CDR3 is TGTGCCAGCTCACCAATAGCGGGGGGTTACGATGAGCAGTTCTTC. Protein product: CASSPIAGGYDEQFF. The chain joins TRBV18 to TRBJ2-1; 10 bases are a match to TRBD2. V gave up 2 bases and J gave up 8 bases; unmatched junction bases: 6. CDR3 length equals 15 residues. Germline lookup yields CDR1 KGHSH and CDR2 LQKENI.

The chain employs TRBV19 and TRBJ2-1, with TRBD1 identical over 9 bases. The CDR3 extends over 17 amino acids. Germline CDR1 and CDR2: LNHDA and SQIVND (reference sequence). The ends lost 4 bases at V and 6 bases at J; junction bases unmatched: 13. In DNA form, the CDR3 reads TGTGCCAGTAGTACCCCCCGGACAGGGGCCAGTTTCAATGAGCAGTTCTTC. Its translation is CASSTPRTGASFNEQFF.

V and J are TRBV2 and TRBJ1-4; no clear D. Trimming pared 4 bases from V and 0 bases from J, leaving 9 bases between. Looked up from germline, CDR1 is SNHLY and CDR2 is FYNNEI. The CDR3 is made up of 15 amino acids. The CDR3 sequence: CASSVGTSTNEKLFF. CDR3 nucleotides: TGTGCCAGCAGTGTGGGCACCTCAACTAATGAAAAACTGTTTTTT.

The J gene is TRBJ1-3, the V gene TRBV5-6, with D maybe TRBD1 (6 bases). The CDR3 is 16 residues long. V was pared by 3 bases and J by 0 bases, with 13 bases between. The germline gives CDR1 SGHDT, CDR2 YYEEEE. The CDR3 DNA follows: TGTGCCAGCAGCTCGATCAGGGGAGACTCTGGAAACACCATATATTTT. This sequence encodes CASSSIRGDSGNTIYF.